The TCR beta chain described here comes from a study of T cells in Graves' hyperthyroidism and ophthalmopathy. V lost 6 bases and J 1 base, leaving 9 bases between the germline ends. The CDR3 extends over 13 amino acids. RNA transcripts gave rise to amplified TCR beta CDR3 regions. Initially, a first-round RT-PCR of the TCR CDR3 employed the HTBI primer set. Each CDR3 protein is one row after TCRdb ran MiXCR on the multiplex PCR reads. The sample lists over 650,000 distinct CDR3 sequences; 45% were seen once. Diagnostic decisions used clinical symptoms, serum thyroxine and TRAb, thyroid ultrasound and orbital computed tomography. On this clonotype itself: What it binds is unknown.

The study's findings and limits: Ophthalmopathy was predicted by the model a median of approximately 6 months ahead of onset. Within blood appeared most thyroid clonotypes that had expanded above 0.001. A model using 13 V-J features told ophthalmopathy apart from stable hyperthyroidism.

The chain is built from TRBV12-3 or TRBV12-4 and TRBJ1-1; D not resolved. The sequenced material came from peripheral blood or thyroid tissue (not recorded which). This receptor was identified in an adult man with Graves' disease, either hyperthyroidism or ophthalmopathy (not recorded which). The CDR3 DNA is TGTGCCAGCAGCCAACGGCAGAACACTGAAGCTTTCTTT. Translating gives CASSQRQNTEAFF.